Below are 24 T cell receptor beta chains sequenced from a single sample in a study of T cell changes during pregnancy in multiple sclerosis. The table came from immunoSEQ multiplex PCR; TCRdb's copy has only in-frame clones and leaves some out. The repertoire holds tens of thousands of clones, with 75% to 90% as singletons. The source material was peripheral blood, sampled in the first trimester of pregnancy. The receptors here all came from a female donor in good health, enrolled as a control in a pregnancy study.

The gene calls are TRBV7-9 and TRBJ2-1; no clear D. Germline CDR1 reads SEHNR; CDR2 reads FQNEAQ (reference sequence). The CDR3 runs to 13 residues. The V end lost 1 base, the J end lost 8 bases, and 9 bases lay between the germline ends. The CDR3 sequence: CASSLVSSHEQFF. As DNA, the CDR3 is TGTGCCAGCAGCTTAGTGTCCTCCCATGAGCAGTTCTTC.

The rearrangement uses TRBV19 and TRBJ2-3; TRBD1 is a possible D gene (5 bases). CDR1 is LNHDA and CDR2 is SQIVND in the germline V gene (reference sequence). The CDR3 runs to 14 residues. Trimming removed 9 bases at V and 2 bases at J, with 15 bases between. CDR3 bases: TGTGCCAGCGAGGACAACAGTAACACAGATACGCAGTATTTT. This sequence encodes CASEDNSNTDTQYF. Supplemented by reference TRBV19 and TRBJ2-3, the full variable domain reads DGGITQSPKYLFRKEGQNVTLSCEQNLNHDAMYWYRQDPGQGLRLIYYSQIVNDFQKGDIAEGYSVSREKKESFPLTVTSAQKNPTAFYLCASEDNSNTDTQYFGPGTRLTVL.

The chain couples TRBV7-3 to TRBJ1-1, with D maybe TRBD1 (5 bases). Trimming stripped 8 bases from V and 5 bases from J, with 15 bases between. The CDR3 runs to 13 residues. Germline CDR1 and CDR2: SGHTA and FQGTGA. The CDR3 DNA sequence: TGTGCCAGCTCCCGGCAGGGAGGAACTGAAGCTTTCTTT. Residues: CASSRQGGTEAFF.

This chain joins TRBV11-2 and TRBJ2-5, with 9 bases aligning to TRBD2. The CDR3 is 14 residues long. Per germline, CDR1 SGHAT and CDR2 FQNNGV. With 3 bases clipped from V and 4 bases from J, the junction kept 3 bases outside the gene matches. The CDR3 sequence: CASSFGSGRETQYF. In nucleotides, the CDR3 is TGTGCCAGCAGCTTCGGTAGCGGGAGAGAGACCCAGTACTTC.

Only one count was recorded for this clone. The chain employs TRBV11-3 and TRBJ2-6; D perhaps matches TRBD2 (6 bases). CDR1 is SGHNT and CDR2 is YENEEA in the germline V gene. Trimming left V 5 bases short and J 1 base short, with 12 bases between. This CDR3 has 16 residues. As DNA, the CDR3 is TGTGCCAGCAGCCCCGGGGGAAGATCTGGGGCCAACGTCCTGACTTTC. Its protein is CASSPGGRSGANVLTF.

CDR3 sequence reads: CATRGVGGVHNEQFF. CDR3 nucleotides: TGTGCCACACGGGGGGTAGGTGGAGTCCACAATGAGCAGTTCTTC. The chain combines TRBV10-3 with TRBJ2-1; 7 nucleotides agree with TRBD2. This CDR3 is 15 amino acids long. Losses at the gene ends were 10 bases for V and 5 bases for J; bases not matched to a gene: 14. CDR1 ENHRY and CDR2 SYGVKD come from the germline V gene.

The gene calls are TRBV9 and TRBJ1-2; weak D call: TRBD1 (6 bases). Germline V gene lookup returns CDR1 SGDLS and CDR2 YYNGEE. Trimming stripped 1 base from V and 7 bases from J, with 17 bases between. The CDR3 is made up of 15 amino acids. The CDR3 sequence: CASSVQQGPFGGYTF. The CDR3 nucleotides are TGTGCCAGCAGCGTACAGCAGGGGCCTTTTGGTGGCTACACCTTC.

V gene TRBV4-2 combines with J gene TRBJ2-3; TRBD1 matches at 8 bases. The germline V gene encodes CDR1 LGHNA and CDR2 YNFKEQ. J gave up 5 bases and V 2 bases, and 6 bases lay outside the gene matches. The CDR3 is made up of 15 amino acids. CDR3 region: CASSQFGQGKDTQYF. CDR3 sequence (DNA): TGTGCCAGCAGCCAATTTGGACAGGGAAAAGATACGCAGTATTTT.

The V call is TRBV5-6, the J call TRBJ1-2, with 8 bases that match TRBD1. This CDR3 region has 14 residues. Germline V lookup: CDR1 SGHDT, CDR2 YYEEEE. V lost 2 bases to trimming and J lost 8 bases; unmatched junction nucleotides: 8. This chain's CDR3 is CASSLPGQGEGYTF. In DNA, the CDR3 is TGTGCCAGCAGCTTACCCGGACAGGGCGAAGGCTACACCTTC.

This chain joins TRBV6-6 and TRBJ1-5, with TRBD1 identical over 8 bases. The CDR3 totals 15 residues. The V gene end was trimmed by 7 bases and the J gene end by 3 bases; junction bases not matched to a gene: 8. Germline V gene lookup returns CDR1 MNHNY and CDR2 SVGAGI (reference sequence). This chain's CDR3 is CASITPGQANQPQHF. CDR3 coding DNA: TGTGCCAGCATCACACCGGGACAGGCCAATCAGCCCCAGCATTTT.

The chain is built from TRBV2 and TRBJ2-7; 7 bases align to TRBD1. V lost 1 base and J lost 3; bases outside the gene matches: 9. Looked up from germline, CDR1 is SNHLY and CDR2 is FYNNEI. The CDR3 loop spans 16 amino acids. In DNA, the CDR3 is TGTGCCAGCAGTGAAGAATCTGGACAGGCCGGCTACGAGCAGTACTTC. It specifies CASSEESGQAGYEQYF.

The chain couples TRBV5-8 to TRBJ1-2; a possible D gene is TRBD1 (6 bases). Trimming cost V 4 bases and J 4 bases, with 11 bases left between them. This CDR3 has 13 amino acids. The germline CDR1 and CDR2 sequences are SGHTS and YDEGEE. CDR3: CASSRQVGYGYTF. CDR3 in DNA: TGTGCCAGCAGCCGACAGGTCGGCTATGGCTACACCTTC.

The V and J genes are TRBV13 and TRBJ2-5; TRBD2 matches 10 bases. V lost 4 bases, J lost 4 bases, and 6 bases stayed unmatched. Germline CDR1 is PRHDT and CDR2 is FYEKMQ (reference sequence). This CDR3 contains 15 residues. This chain's CDR3 is CASSSAGGLAETQYF. CDR3 sequence (DNA): TGTGCCAGCAGCTCAGCGGGGGGGCTAGCAGAGACCCAGTACTTC.

The V call is TRBV4-3, the J call TRBJ2-3; 12 bases match TRBD2. Germline V gene sequence: CDR1 LGHNA, CDR2 YSLEER. CDR3 length: 18 amino acids. J gave up 3 bases and V 1 base, and 8 bases lay outside the gene matches. This CDR3 is CASSQVYSSGRATDTQYF. For the CDR3, the DNA is TGCGCCAGCAGCCAAGTCTATTCTAGCGGGAGGGCTACAGATACGCAGTATTTT.

The chain joins TRBV19 to TRBJ2-1; 11 bases are shared with TRBD2. Germline CDR1 is LNHDA and CDR2 is SQIVND (reference sequence). Germline trimming cut 1 base from V and 5 bases from J; bases unmatched to any gene: 13. The CDR3 contains 19 residues. CDR3 DNA sequence: TGTGCCAGTAGTATAGGGGGTAGCGGGAGGGTAGACGGTCACAATGAGCAGTTCTTC. It yields the protein CASSIGGSGRVDGHNEQFF.

The V call is TRBV28, the J call TRBJ1-1, with D perhaps matching TRBD1 (5 bases). The CDR3 is made up of 14 amino acids. Germline CDR1 and CDR2: MDHEN and SYDVKM. V lost 4 bases and J lost 5, with 14 bases in between. The CDR3 region is CASSWLGGRTEAFF. CDR3 sequence (DNA): TGTGCCAGCAGTTGGCTGGGGGGAAGGACTGAAGCTTTCTTT.

The chain has TRBV21-1 and TRBJ2-7; the D call TRBD2 from the table was never checked on the DNA. TRBV21-1 is an annotated pseudogene. This CDR3 has 18 residues. CDR3 in amino acids: CASSKGKSLAGPLYEQYF. The DNA of the CDR3 is TGTGCCAGCAGCAAAGGGAAATCGCTAGCGGGTCCCCTCTACGAGCAGTACTTC.

This clone has only one observation. V usage is TRBV19 and J usage is TRBJ2-7; D is perhaps TRBD2 (5 bases). The CDR3 runs 14 residues. Germline values: CDR1 LNHDA, CDR2 SQIVND (reference sequence). The ends were cut back, 3 bases at V and 2 bases at J, with 11 bases in the middle. The CDR3 is CASSMVGVAYEQYF. The CDR3 DNA sequence: TGTGCCAGTAGTATGGTCGGGGTAGCCTACGAGCAGTACTTC.

V is TRBV29-1 and J is TRBJ2-3, with TRBD1 matching 8 bases. CDR3 length: 11 residues. Trimming removed 7 bases from V and 6 bases from J; junction bases left unmatched: 3. Germline lookup yields CDR1 SQVTM and CDR2 ANQGSEA. The CDR3 DNA reads TGCAGCGGGACAGGGCCCGATACGCAGTATTTT. Translated, it gives CSGTGPDTQYF.

This chain links TRBV5-4 with TRBJ2-1; possible D gene TRBD2, 5 bases. Trimming pared 5 bases from V and 7 bases from J, leaving 19 bases between. CDR1 SGHNT and CDR2 YYREEE come from the germline V gene (reference sequence). The CDR3 runs 15 residues. In nucleotides, the CDR3 is TGTGCCAGCAGGGGCCCTAGCCGGTCCCAAAATGAGCAGTTCTTC. Translating gives CASRGPSRSQNEQFF.

This chain joins TRBV12-5 and TRBJ2-3; 13 bases agree with TRBD2. The V and J ends lost 1 base and 4 bases, in that order; junction bases with no gene match: 2. CDR1 and CDR2 (germline): LGHNT, FRNRAP. The CDR3 sequence is 16 residues long. CDR3 loop: CASGLGTSGSSDTQYF. In nucleotides, the CDR3 is TGTGCTAGTGGTTTGGGGACTAGCGGGAGCTCAGATACGCAGTATTTT.

The CDR3 sequence: CASSIFRGKDQPQHF. The CDR3 DNA sequence: TGTGCCAGTAGTATTTTCCGGGGTAAGGATCAGCCCCAGCATTTT. The gene calls are TRBV19 and TRBJ1-5; D call uncertain. CDR1 and CDR2 from the germline V gene are LNHDA and SQIVND (reference sequence). The CDR3 is 15 amino acids. V gave up 3 bases and J gave up 5 bases, with 14 bases separating them.

V is TRBV28 and J is TRBJ1-4; 10 bases match TRBD1. The length of the CDR3 is 13 residues. Germline CDR1 and CDR2: MDHEN and SYDVKM. V lost 9 bases to trimming and J lost 6 bases; unmatched junction nucleotides: 4. For the CDR3, the DNA is TGTGCCAGTTTCGGGACAGGGGATGAAAAACTGTTTTTT. It encodes CASFGTGDEKLFF.

The genes are TRBV18 and TRBJ2-7; no reliable D call. This CDR3 is 12 amino acids long. Germline V gene sequence: CDR1 KGHSH, CDR2 LQKENI. Trimming removed 9 bases at V and 6 bases at J, with 15 bases between. CDR3 DNA sequence: TGTGCCAGTTCAGAACCAGCGAGCGAGCAGTACTTC. This encodes CASSEPASEQYF.